This TCR beta chain is drawn from a study of cytomegalovirus exposure and HLA in healthy donors (dated by TCRdb to 2016 to 2017). The study in broad terms: According to a later analysis, the approximately 130 validation repertoires were produced on the same platform as the approximately 620 repertoires of the first cohort. A separate validation cohort of roughly 120 different subjects was used in addition to the approximately 700-subject first cohort. The study combined high-throughput TCR immunosequencing, statistical association of individual TCRs with disease status, and machine learning to predict cytomegalovirus infection status. The aim of the study was to test whether cataloging public T cell receptors could identify signatures of past pathogen exposure. The investigation overall reported the following: In a later analysis, TCRs clustered in the first cohort were found to also tend to co-occur in the roughly 130 validation repertoires, with approximately 93% of cluster scores above 0. A later analysis lacked HLA typing for the validation cohort, so it scored co-occurrence in that cohort across all 110 or so repertoires. Across donors, most TCR sequences were observed very rarely, whereas some public TCRs were present in many individuals. The classifier was reported to diagnose cytomegalovirus status with high specificity and sensitivity in both the original and validation cohorts. It was suggested by the authors that the approach could potentially be generalized to other disease states and immunological phenotypes. A total of around 150 TCR beta chains were listed by the study as associated with cytomegalovirus. In vitro tests confirmed that three of the cytomegalovirus-associated TCR beta chains recognize cytomegalovirus antigens.

Comments on this clone: The antigen it binds to is not known. The sample holds no much larger clone one base away, and base qualities are not on file.

The donors belonged to the validation cohort of over a hundred subjects, which was separate from the roughly 700-subject first cohort. Receptors were amplified or captured by the immunoSEQ multiplex PCR assay. The study's processing was this. To diagnose cytomegalovirus status from the catalog of TCR beta chain sequences, a statistical classification framework was built. TCRdb holds this immuneACCESS table with in-frame rearrangements only. Some clones are missing; in checked studies, unresolved V genes explain under half, and the rest has no known cause. V, J and clone size are taken as reported in that table, and D and trimming were inferred from the DNA itself. This sample comprises 110,000 to 150,000 clones, about 95% of them detected only once. Less than 2% of the sample rests with the top ten. CDR1 is given as MNHEY and CDR2 as SMNVEV, both from the germline V gene (reference sequence). The germline V end is reduced by 6 bases and the J end by 6 bases; junction bases left unmatched: 7. Including the terminal cysteine and phenylalanine, the CDR3 comprises 13 residues. Only the CDR3 DNA stays, 39 bases, in frame from base 1.

The sequenced material came from PBMCs. This chain joins TRBV27 to TRBJ2-7; 8 of the junction bases match TRBD1. The receptor's source is a man in his late teens or twenties in good health and CMV-seropositive. The nucleotide sequence reads as follows: TGTGCCAGCAGGATCCCAGGGGGCGGCGAGCAGTACTTC. It translates as CASRIPGGGEQYF.